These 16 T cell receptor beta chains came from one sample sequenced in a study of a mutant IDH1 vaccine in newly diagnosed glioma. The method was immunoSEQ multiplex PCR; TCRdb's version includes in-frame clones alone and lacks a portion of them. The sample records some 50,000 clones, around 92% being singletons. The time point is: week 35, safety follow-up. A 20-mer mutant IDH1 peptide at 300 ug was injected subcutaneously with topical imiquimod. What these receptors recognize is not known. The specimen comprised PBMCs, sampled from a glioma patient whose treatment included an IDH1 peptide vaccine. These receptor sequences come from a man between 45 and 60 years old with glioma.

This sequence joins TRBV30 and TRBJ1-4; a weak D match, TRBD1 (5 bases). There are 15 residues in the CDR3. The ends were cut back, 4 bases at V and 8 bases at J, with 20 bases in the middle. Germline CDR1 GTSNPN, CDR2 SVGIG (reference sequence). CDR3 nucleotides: TGTGCCTGGAAGCCTGGGGCTATAGGAGGGGAAAAACTGTTTTTT. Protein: CAWKPGAIGGEKLFF.

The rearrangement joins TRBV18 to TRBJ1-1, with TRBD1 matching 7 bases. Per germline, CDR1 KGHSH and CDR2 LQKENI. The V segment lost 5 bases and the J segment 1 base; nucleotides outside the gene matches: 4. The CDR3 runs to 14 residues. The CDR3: CASSARQGNTEAFF. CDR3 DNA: TGTGCCAGCTCAGCCCGACAGGGGAACACTGAAGCTTTCTTT.

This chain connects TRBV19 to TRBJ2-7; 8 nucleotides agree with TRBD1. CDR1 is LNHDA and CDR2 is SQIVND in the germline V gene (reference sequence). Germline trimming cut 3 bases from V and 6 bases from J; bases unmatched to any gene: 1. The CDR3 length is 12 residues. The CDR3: CASSIGQGEQYF. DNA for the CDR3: TGTGCCAGTAGTATCGGACAGGGCGAGCAGTACTTC.

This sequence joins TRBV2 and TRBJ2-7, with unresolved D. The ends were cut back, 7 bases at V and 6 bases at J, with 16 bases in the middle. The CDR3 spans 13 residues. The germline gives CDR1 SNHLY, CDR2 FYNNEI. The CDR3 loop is CASNDPGLSEQYF. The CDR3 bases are TGTGCCAGCAACGACCCGGGTTTGTCCGAGCAGTACTTC. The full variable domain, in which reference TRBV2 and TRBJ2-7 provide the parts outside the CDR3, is EPEVTQTPSHQVTQMGQEVILRCVPISNHLYFYWYRQILGQKVEFLVSFYNNEISEKSEIFDDQFSVERPDGSNFTLKIRSTKLEDSAMYFCASNDPGLSEQYFGPGTRLTVT.

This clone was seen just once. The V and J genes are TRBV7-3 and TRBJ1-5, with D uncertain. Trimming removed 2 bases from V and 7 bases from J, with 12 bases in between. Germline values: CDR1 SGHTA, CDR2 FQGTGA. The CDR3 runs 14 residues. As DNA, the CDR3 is TGTGCCAGCAGCTTATCCGGGGATAAGCAGCCCCAGCATTTT. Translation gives CASSLSGDKQPQHF.

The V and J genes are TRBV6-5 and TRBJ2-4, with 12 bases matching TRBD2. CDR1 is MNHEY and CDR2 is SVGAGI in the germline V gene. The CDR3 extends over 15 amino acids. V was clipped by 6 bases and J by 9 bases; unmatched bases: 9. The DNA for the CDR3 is TGTGCCAGCAGGACTAGCGGGGGAGGGGTGGGCATTCAGTACTTC. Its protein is CASRTSGGGVGIQYF.

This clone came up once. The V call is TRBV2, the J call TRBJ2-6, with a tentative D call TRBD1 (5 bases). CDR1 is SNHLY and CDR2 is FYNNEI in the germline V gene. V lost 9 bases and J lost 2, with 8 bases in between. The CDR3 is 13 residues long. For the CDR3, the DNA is TGTGCCAGTCTCAGGGCTGGGGCCAACGTCCTGACTTTC. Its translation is CASLRAGANVLTF.

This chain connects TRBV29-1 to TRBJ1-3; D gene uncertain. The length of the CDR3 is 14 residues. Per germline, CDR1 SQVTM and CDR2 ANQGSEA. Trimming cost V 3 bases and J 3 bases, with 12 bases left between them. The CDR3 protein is CSVEQQNHGNTIYF. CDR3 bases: TGCAGCGTTGAGCAACAGAACCATGGAAACACCATATATTTT.

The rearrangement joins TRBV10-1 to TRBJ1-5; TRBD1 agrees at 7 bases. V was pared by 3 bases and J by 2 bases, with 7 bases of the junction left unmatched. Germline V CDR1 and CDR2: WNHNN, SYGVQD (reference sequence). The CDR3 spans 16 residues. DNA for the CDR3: TGCGCCAGCAGTGAATCGGGGGGGACAGGCAATCAGCCCCAGCATTTT. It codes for CASSESGGTGNQPQHF.

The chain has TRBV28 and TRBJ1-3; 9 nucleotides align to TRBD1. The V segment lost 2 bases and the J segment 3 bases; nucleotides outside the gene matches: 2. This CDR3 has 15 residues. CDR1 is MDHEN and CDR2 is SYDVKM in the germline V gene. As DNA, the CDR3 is TGTGCCAGCAGTTTACCGGGACAGGGTGGAAACACCATATATTTT. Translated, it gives CASSLPGQGGNTIYF.

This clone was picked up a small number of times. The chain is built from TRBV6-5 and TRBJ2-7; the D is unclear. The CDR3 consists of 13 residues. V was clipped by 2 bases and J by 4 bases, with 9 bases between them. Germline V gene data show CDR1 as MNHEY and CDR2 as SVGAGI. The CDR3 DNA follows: TGTGCCAGCAGTTACGGCAAGGGATACGAGCAGTACTTC. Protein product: CASSYGKGYEQYF.

The DNA for the CDR3 is TGTGCCAGTAGTATCCAGGGTTGGACTGAAGCTTTCTTT. This gives the protein CASSIQGWTEAFF. This chain connects TRBV19 to TRBJ1-1; perhaps TRBD1 as D (5 bases). CDR1 is LNHDA, CDR2 SQIVND, per germline (reference sequence). The CDR3 totals 13 residues. V lost 3 bases, J lost 5 bases, and 10 bases lay in between. Drawing the rest from reference TRBV19 and TRBJ1-1, the complete variable domain is DGGITQSPKYLFRKEGQNVTLSCEQNLNHDAMYWYRQDPGQGLRLIYYSQIVNDFQKGDIAEGYSVSREKKESFPLTVTSAQKNPTAFYLCASSIQGWTEAFFGQGTRLTVV.

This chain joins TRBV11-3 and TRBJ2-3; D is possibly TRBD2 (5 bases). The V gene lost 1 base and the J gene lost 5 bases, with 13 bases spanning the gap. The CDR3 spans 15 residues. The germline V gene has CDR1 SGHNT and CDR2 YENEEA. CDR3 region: CASSLGGRERDTQYF. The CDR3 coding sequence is TGTGCCAGCAGCTTAGGAGGAAGGGAGAGAGATACGCAGTATTTT.

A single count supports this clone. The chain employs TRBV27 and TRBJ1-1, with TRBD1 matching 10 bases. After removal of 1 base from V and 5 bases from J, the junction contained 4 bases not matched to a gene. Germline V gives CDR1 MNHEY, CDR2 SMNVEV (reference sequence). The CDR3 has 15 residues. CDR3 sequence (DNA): TGTGCCAGCAGTTTATATGGGGGACAGGGGACTGAAGCTTTCTTT. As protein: CASSLYGGQGTEAFF.

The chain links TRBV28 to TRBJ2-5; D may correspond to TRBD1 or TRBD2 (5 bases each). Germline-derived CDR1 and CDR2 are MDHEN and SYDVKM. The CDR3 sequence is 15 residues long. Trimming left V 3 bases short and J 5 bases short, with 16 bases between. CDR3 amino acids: CASSLGDGYPETQYF. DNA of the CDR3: TGTGCCAGCAGTTTGGGGGATGGGTACCCCGAGACCCAGTACTTC.

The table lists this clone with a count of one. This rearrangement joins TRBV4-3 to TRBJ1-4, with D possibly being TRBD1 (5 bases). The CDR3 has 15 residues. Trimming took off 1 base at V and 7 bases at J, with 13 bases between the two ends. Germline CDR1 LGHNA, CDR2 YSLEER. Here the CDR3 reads CASSQADSRGEKLFF. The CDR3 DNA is TGCGCCAGCAGCCAAGCGGATTCGAGGGGTGAAAAACTGTTTTTT.